Sequencing of this T cell receptor beta chain was carried out in a study of shared clonotypes between healthy human individuals. TCRdb keeps only in-frame clones here, not all; method: immunoSEQ multiplex PCR. There are under 2,000,000 clones in the sample; approximately 94% occur only once, and roughly 1.2% lies in the top ten. Naive CD8 cells, CD45RO-negative and positively selected for CCR7, excluded terminally differentiated effector memory CD45RA+ cells. The CDR3 is 16 amino acids. This TCR derives from a man aged 18 to 30 in good health. The sequencing sample was made of naive CD8+ T cells sorted from blood. The J gene is TRBJ1-2, the V gene TRBV21-1; the table names TRBD1, a call not compared with the DNA. TRBV21-1 is a pseudogene locus. The CDR3 protein is CASSQEKVTGNYGYTF. Here the CDR3 DNA reads TGTGCCAGCAGTCAAGAAAAAGTGACAGGGAACTATGGCTACACCTTC.